This is a list of T cell receptor beta chains from one sample in a study of radiotherapy plus CTLA-4 blockade in lung cancer. Assay: immunoSEQ multiplex PCR; the TCRdb copy retains only in-frame clones and omits some. The data show approximately 85,000 clones, with around 85% seen just once and 2% to 2.5% held by the top ten. The source was peripheral blood, collected from a patient treated with radiotherapy plus ipilimumab. These receptors were taken from a human donor with non-small cell lung cancer who had a partial response to radiotherapy plus ipilimumab. The CDR3 runs from the conserved cysteine through the conserved F or W. Fields, in order: clone size, J gene, D gene, V gene, CDR3 DNA, CDR3 protein. A D gene is named only where the DNA matches it firmly. Size is omitted from some rows. Given values are once, few, many or a class for expanded clones.

clone_size: NA; j_call: TRBJ1-5; d_call: NA; v_call: TRBV28; cdr3_nt: TGTGCCAGCAGCTCTGGAGGACAGCCCAATCAGCCCCAGCATTTT; cdr3_aa: CASSSGGQPNQPQHF
clone_size: NA; j_call: TRBJ1-4; d_call: NA; v_call: TRBV7-6; cdr3_nt: TGTGCCAGCAGCTTAGGTGGCCAGGGCGGTGAAAAACTGTTTTTT; cdr3_aa: CASSLGGQGGEKLFF
clone_size: NA; j_call: TRBJ2-3; d_call: TRBD2; v_call: TRBV29-1; cdr3_nt: TGCTCCGCCCCCGCGGGAGGGTCGCGGGATACGCAGTATTTT; cdr3_aa: CSAPAGGSRDTQYF
clone_size: NA; j_call: TRBJ1-4; d_call: TRBD1; v_call: TRBV2; cdr3_nt: TGTGCCAGCACACTGGGACAGCGAAATGAAAAACTGTTTTTT; cdr3_aa: CASTLGQRNEKLFF
clone_size: NA; j_call: TRBJ1-1; d_call: NA; v_call: TRBV14; cdr3_nt: TGTGCCAGCAGCCAAGTATCAGGGATTAACACTGAAGCTTTCTTT; cdr3_aa: CASSQVSGINTEAFF
clone_size: NA; j_call: TRBJ2-3; d_call: NA; v_call: TRBV14; cdr3_nt: TGTGCCAGCAGCCTTTCACAGGGAACCTACACAGATACGCAGTATTTT; cdr3_aa: CASSLSQGTYTDTQYF
clone_size: NA; j_call: TRBJ2-3; d_call: TRBD1; v_call: TRBV6-1; cdr3_nt: TGTGCCAGCAGTGACCCCGGGACAGGGGGCCGGGCAGATACGCAGTATTTT; cdr3_aa: CASSDPGTGGRADTQYF
clone_size: NA; j_call: TRBJ1-1; d_call: NA; v_call: TRBV6-6; cdr3_nt: TGTGCCAGCAGTTACTCGAGGCAGGGCACTGAAGCTTTCTTT; cdr3_aa: CASSYSRQGTEAFF
clone_size: NA; j_call: TRBJ1-1; d_call: NA; v_call: TRBV7-2; cdr3_nt: TGTGCCAGCAAAGAACCCAGGGTCAGAAACGCTTTCTTT; cdr3_aa: CASKEPRVRNAFF
clone_size: once; j_call: TRBJ1-2; d_call: NA; v_call: TRBV28; cdr3_nt: TGTGCCAGCAGTCCCATGACAGCCTATGGCTACACCTTC; cdr3_aa: CASSPMTAYGYTF